A selection of T cell receptor beta chains follows, all from one sample in a study of shared clonotypes between healthy human individuals. Measured with immunoSEQ multiplex PCR; TCRdb has only the in-frame clones, and not every one. The sample lists about a million clones; about 75% were seen once. Material for sequencing was memory CD4+ T cells sorted from blood. The receptors originated from a man between 18 and 29 years old in good health. Both conserved end residues are part of each CDR3. D genes are given only for firm matches. Not all rows give a size; the values are once, few, many and, for expanded clones, a class.

v_call	d_call	j_call	clone_size	cdr3_nt	cdr3_aa
TRBV5-1	TRBD1	TRBJ1-1	-	TGCGCCAGCAGCTTCGGGACAGGGGGGACTGAAGCTTTCTTT	CASSFGTGGTEAFF
TRBV5-8	TRBD1	TRBJ2-7	-	TGTGCCAGCAGCTTGGGGGACAGTAGCTCCTACGAGCAGTACTTC	CASSLGDSSSYEQYF
TRBV28	-	TRBJ1-1	-	TGTGCCAGCAACCCCGGGGGGAAGAACACTGAAGCTTTCTTT	CASNPGGKNTEAFF
TRBV5-1	-	TRBJ2-2	-	TGCGCCAGCAGGGAATTTACAGGGACCGGGGAGCTGTTTTTT	CASREFTGTGELFF
TRBV18	TRBD1	TRBJ2-7	-	TGTGCCAGCTCGTCAGACAGGGGGCGGCCCTACGAGCAGTACTTC	CASSSDRGRPYEQYF
TRBV11-2	-	TRBJ2-7	-	TGTGCCAGCAGCTTAGCGCCGGACCGCTCCTACGAGCAGTACTTC	CASSLAPDRSYEQYF
TRBV5-1	TRBD1	TRBJ2-7	-	TGCGCCAGCAGCGAAGGACAGGGGGCAATCAGACGGAACGAGCAGTACTTC	CASSEGQGAIRRNEQYF
TRBV11-2	-	TRBJ1-6	-	TGTGCCAGCAGCTCCTTTCGGGATTCACCCCTCCACTTT	CASSSFRDSPLHF
TRBV2	TRBD1	TRBJ1-6	-	TGTGCCAGCAGTAATGACAGGGGAAGGTCACCCCTCCACTTT	CASSNDRGRSPLHF
TRBV7-7	-	TRBJ2-3	-	TGTGCTAGCAGCTTAGGGTCCAGCCGCACAGATACGCAGTATTTT	CASSLGSSRTDTQYF
TRBV11-2	-	TRBJ2-5	-	TGTGCCAGCAGCTTATGGCAGAAAGAGACCCAGTACTTC	CASSLWQKETQYF
TRBV27	-	TRBJ1-4	-	TGTGCCAGCAGCTCGGGGGGGAGGATCACGAATGAAAAACTGTTTTTT	CASSSGGRITNEKLFF
TRBV4-1	-	TRBJ2-1	few	TGCGCCAGCAGCCCACCCCTATCTAAGCCCCTTACCCCTCCTGAGCAGTTCTTC	CASSPPLSKPLTPPEQFF
TRBV19	-	TRBJ1-1	few	TGTGCCAGTAGTACTAGGGTGAACACTGAAGCTTTCTTT	CASSTRVNTEAFF
TRBV1	-	TRBJ1-1	-	TGCACCAGCAGCCAGGTCAGGGGGCGCACTGAAGCTTTCTTT	CTSSQVRGRTEAFF
TRBV11-3	TRBD2	TRBJ2-3	once	TGTGCCAGCAGCTCCTCGACTAGCGGGGTCACAGATACGCAGTATTTT	CASSSSTSGVTDTQYF
TRBV6-6	-	TRBJ1-5	few	TGTGCCAGCAGGGACGCAGGGTACAATCAGCCCCAGCATTTT	CASRDAGYNQPQHF
TRBV29-1	-	TRBJ2-7	-	TGCAGCGTTGGAGCCGTTACCTACGAGCAGTACTTC	CSVGAVTYEQYF
TRBV9	TRBD1	TRBJ1-1	-	TGTGCCAGCAGCCCCCAACTGGACAGGGATACTGAAGCTTTCTTT	CASSPQLDRDTEAFF
TRBV5-4	-	TRBJ1-2	once	TGTGCCAGCAGAGGGAACTATGGCTACACCTTC	CASRGNYGYTF
TRBV18	-	TRBJ1-2	once	TGTGCCAGCTCACCGCCCGCGGCAAACTATGGCTACACCTTC	CASSPPAANYGYTF
TRBV4-3	-	TRBJ1-2	-	TGCGCCAGCAGCCAAGTTGGAAGGGGGTGGTATGGCTACACCTTC	CASSQVGRGWYGYTF
TRBV7-2	-	TRBJ2-2	-	TGTGCCAGCAGCTTAAGCCGCAGTTCCACCGGGGAGCTGTTTTTT	CASSLSRSSTGELFF
TRBV11-2	-	TRBJ1-3	-	TGTGCCAGCAGCTTAGTGCCAGGGGCGAGCTCTGGAAACACCATATATTTT	CASSLVPGASSGNTIYF
TRBV11-3	-	TRBJ2-7	-	TGTGCCAGCAGCTTATTCACAGACTCCTACGAGCAGTACTTC	CASSLFTDSYEQYF
TRBV2	-	TRBJ1-5	-	TGTGCCAGCAGTGAACAATCATTCCCCCAGCATTTT	CASSEQSFPQHF
TRBV6-1	-	TRBJ1-2	-	TGTGCCAGCAGTGACTTAGGGCTTAACTATGGCTACACCTTC	CASSDLGLNYGYTF
TRBV19	TRBD1	TRBJ2-4	-	TGTGCCAGTAGTATCCGGACAGGGGGCGGAGAACACATTCAGTACTTC	CASSIRTGGGEHIQYF
TRBV4-3	TRBD2	TRBJ2-1	-	TGCGCCAGCAGCCAAGGATCTAGCGGGAGGGCCCTCAATGAGCAGTTCTTC	CASSQGSSGRALNEQFF
TRBV4-1	-	TRBJ1-2	-	TGCGCCAGCAGCCAAGCCGACAGGCCTAACTATGGCTACACCTTC	CASSQADRPNYGYTF
TRBV7-9	-	TRBJ2-3	-	TGTGCCAGCAGCTTAGCGGGAACTAGCACAGATACGCAGTATTTT	CASSLAGTSTDTQYF
TRBV5-1	TRBD2	TRBJ2-7	-	TGCGCCAGCAGCGCCGGGACTAGCGGGAGTGGCGAGCAGTACTTC	CASSAGTSGSGEQYF
TRBV25-1	-	TRBJ1-1	-	TGTGCTTTGCTGGGCCTAAGCACTGAAGCTTTCTTT	CALLGLSTEAFF
TRBV19	TRBD1	TRBJ1-6	-	TGTGCCAGTAGTACCCAAGCCGGGACAGGGAATTCACCCCTCCACTTT	CASSTQAGTGNSPLHF
TRBV5-8	-	TRBJ2-2	once	TGTGCCAGCAGCCTCAAGGACAGGAACACCGGGGAGCTGTTTTTT	CASSLKDRNTGELFF
TRBV6-7	-	TRBJ2-7	many	TGTGCCAGCAGTTACCTCCAGAAAGAGCAGTACTTC	CASSYLQKEQYF
TRBV11-2	TRBD1	TRBJ2-7	-	TGTGCCAGCAGCTTAGGAGGGGGACAGGGAAGATTCGACGAGCAGTACTTC	CASSLGGGQGRFDEQYF
TRBV10-3	-	TRBJ2-1	-	TGTGCCATCAGCCCGGGACCTACAAGGGGGAATGAGCAGTTCTTC	CAISPGPTRGNEQFF
TRBV2	-	TRBJ2-3	-	TGTGCCAGACGGGTGGACAGCAACACAGATACGCAGTATTTT	CARRVDSNTDTQYF
TRBV10-3	-	TRBJ1-3	-	TGTGCCATCAGTGAAAGCAGGGCTGGAAACACCATATATTTT	CAISESRAGNTIYF
TRBV7-2	TRBD2	TRBJ2-3	-	TGTGCCAGCAGCTTAGGTAGGATAGCGGGAGCAGATACGCAGTATTTT	CASSLGRIAGADTQYF
TRBV29-1	-	TRBJ2-3	-	TGCAGTTTTAGTCCTTTTTCAGATACGCAGTATTTT	CSFSPFSDTQYF
TRBV29-1	TRBD1	TRBJ2-1	-	TGCAGCGTTTGGACAGGGTTTAGCTCCTACAATGAGCAGTTCTTC	CSVWTGFSSYNEQFF
TRBV6-4	-	TRBJ1-2	few	TGTGCCAGCAGTGACTCAACGAAGGAATTC	CASSDSTKEF
TRBV11-2	-	TRBJ1-1	-	TGTGCCAGCAGCTTCGCTCAGCTAAAAAAGGGCACTGAAGCTTTCTTT	CASSFAQLKKGTEAFF
TRBV27	TRBD1	TRBJ1-1	few	TGTGCCAGCAGCTGGACAGGGGGGCCCATGGGAGCTTTCTTT	CASSWTGGPMGAFF
TRBV18	-	TRBJ2-5	-	TGTGCCAGCTCACCACCGGGTCAAGAGACCCAGTACTTC	CASSPPGQETQYF
TRBV2	-	TRBJ2-7	-	TGTGCCAGCACCTTCGGTCCCTCGGGGGAGCAGTACTTC	CASTFGPSGEQYF
TRBV7-8	-	TRBJ1-2	once	TGTGCCAGCAGCTTGAGGTCAGATGGCTACACCTTC	CASSLRSDGYTF
TRBV7-6	TRBD1	TRBJ2-2	-	TGTGCCAGCAGCTTGGCCGGGACAGGGAGAGCCGGGGAGCTGTTTTTT	CASSLAGTGRAGELFF
TRBV30	-	TRBJ2-5	-	TGTGCCTGGAGTGTACCGACACCGCAAGAGACCCAGTACTTC	CAWSVPTPQETQYF
TRBV10-3	-	TRBJ1-3	few	TGTGCCATCAGTGATCCAGGGAAGGCTGGAAACACCATATATTTT	CAISDPGKAGNTIYF
TRBV19	TRBD2	TRBJ2-1	-	TGTGCCAGTAGCTATTCCCTAGGACTAGCGTTTTACAATGAGCAGTTCTTC	CASSYSLGLAFYNEQFF
TRBV19	-	TRBJ1-5	-	TGTGCCAGTACCGTTGACCCCCAGGGTAGCGGGGTTTATAGCAATCAGCCCCAGCATTTT	CASTVDPQGSGVYSNQPQHF